This passage covers 10 T cell receptor beta chains from one sample sequenced in a study of T-cell memory formation after mild COVID-19. TCRdb re-analysed the 5' RACE reads in MiXCR, keeping a single row per CDR3 protein. Among approximately 350,000 distinct CDR3 sequences listed, approximately 15% were seen once. The sequencing input was PBMCs or a T cell subset sorted from them (not recorded which). The receptors originated from a man aged 18 to 35 who had mild COVID-19 (a few samples of this study predate the infection). Cell type and time point are not known.

This clonotype was seen more than once but under ten times. V gene TRBV5-4 combines with J gene TRBJ2-2; 12 positions agree with TRBD1. Trimming took 3 bases from V and 7 from J; bases not matched to a gene: 7. This CDR3 comprises 16 residues. Germline V gene lookup returns CDR1 SGHNT and CDR2 YYREEE (reference sequence). CDR3 DNA sequence: TGTGCCAGCAGCTCTCGGGACAGGGGGCTTAACGGGGAGCTGTTTTTT. Residues: CASSSRDRGLNGELFF.

This clonotype was recorded a few times. The rearrangement links TRBV10-3 to TRBJ2-1, with D possibly TRBD1 on 7 matching bases. Germline CDR1 is ENHRY and CDR2 is SYGVKD. The CDR3 is 15 residues long. Trimming took 5 bases from V and 1 from J, leaving 12 bases between them. The CDR3 reads CAISPGGGSYNEQFF. CDR3 DNA: TGTGCCATCAGTCCAGGGGGAGGATCCTACAATGAGCAGTTCTTC.

The chain couples TRBV5-1 to TRBJ2-6; unclear D gene. The V end lost 7 bases, the J end lost 4 bases, and 6 bases lay between the germline ends. CDR1 SGHRS and CDR2 YFSETQ come from the germline V gene. The CDR3 consists of 12 residues. DNA of the CDR3: TGCGCCAGCTTGTCAGGGGCCAACGTCCTGACTTTC. This translates into CASLSGANVLTF.

The chain combines TRBV9 with TRBJ2-2, with TRBD1 as a possible D gene (7 bases). The CDR3 totals 17 residues. The germline V gene encodes CDR1 SGDLS and CDR2 YYNGEE. V was shortened by 4 bases and J by 0 bases, with 16 bases between the two germline ends. CDR3 region: CASSRRGGGTNTGELFF. The CDR3, as DNA: TGTGCCAGCAGCAGACGCGGAGGGGGCACGAACACCGGGGAGCTGTTTTTT.

This clonotype was counted between two and nine times. The CDR3 loop reads CASSPQGTWDTEAFF. Written as DNA, the CDR3 is TGTGCCAGCTCACCCCAGGGGACGTGGGACACTGAAGCTTTCTTT. J is TRBJ1-1 and V is TRBV18, with D perhaps TRBD1 (6 bases). V was clipped by 3 bases and J by 3 bases, with 14 bases between them. The CDR3 runs to 15 residues. Germline CDR1 KGHSH, CDR2 LQKENI.

This clonotype was counted ten times or more. The chain links TRBV20-1 to TRBJ1-5, with D unresolved. Trimming removed 1 base at V and 0 bases at J, with 10 bases between. Germline lookup yields CDR1 DFQATT and CDR2 SNEGSKA (reference sequence). CDR3 length equals 15 residues. The CDR3 coding sequence is TGCAGTGCTAGAGGGAGTGACTATAGCAATCAGCCCCAGCATTTT. Protein product: CSARGSDYSNQPQHF.

This clonotype appeared a few times. The chain has TRBV5-1 and TRBJ2-7; D uncertain. Germline lookup yields CDR1 SGHRS and CDR2 YFSETQ. The CDR3 length is 14 residues. The V and J ends lost 2 bases and 2 bases respectively, with 11 bases between them. CDR3 in amino acids: CASSLTLGTYEQYV. The CDR3 DNA reads as TGCGCCAGCAGCTTAACTCTGGGGACCTACGAGCAGTACGTC.

This clonotype came up many times. The chain has TRBV5-1 and TRBJ1-1, with TRBD1 as a possible D gene (5 bases). Germline CDR1 reads SGHRS; CDR2 reads YFSETQ. V gave up 3 bases and J gave up 0 bases, with 12 bases separating them. This CDR3 contains 15 residues. CDR3 residues: CASSSKTAMNTEAFF. The CDR3 DNA follows: TGCGCCAGCAGCTCCAAGACAGCGATGAACACTGAAGCTTTCTTT.

In its sample, this clonotype was seen many times. The chain uses TRBV11-2 and TRBJ2-7; 7 bases are a match to TRBD2. The length of the CDR3 is 19 residues. Trimming at V came to 4 bases and at J to 0 bases, leaving 18 bases not matched to a gene. The germline gives CDR1 SGHAT, CDR2 FQNNGV. The CDR3 loop is CASSSGGGYGTESSYEQYV. DNA for the CDR3: TGTGCCAGCAGCTCCGGGGGAGGGTACGGGACCGAGAGCTCCTACGAGCAGTACGTC.

A note on this clonotype: Relative to the germline gene, one junction end is altered; a read error may explain this. The chain links TRBV7-2 to TRBJ2-1; TRBD2 agrees at 11 bases. CDR1 is SGHTA and CDR2 is FQGNSA in the germline V gene. The CDR3 extends over 12 amino acids. The CDR3 bases are TGTGCCAGCAGATTGGCTAGCGGGGGGTCCAAATTC. This gives the protein CASRLASGGSKF.